A selection of T cell receptor beta chains follows, all from one sample in a study of T cells after somatic rescue of genetic block. Assay: immunoSEQ multiplex PCR; the TCRdb copy retains only in-frame clones and omits some. The sample has some 15,000 clones; roughly 70% are singletons. Input material: peripheral blood mononuclear cells (PBMCs). All receptors come from a man aged 18 to 30. Both conserved end residues are part of each CDR3. D genes are given only for firm matches. Clone size is given for some rows only: seen once, a few or many times, or a class if the clone is expanded.

J,D,size,V,DNA,CDR3
TRBJ2-5,TRBD1,NA,TRBV2,TGTGCCAGCAGTGTGGGACAGGTGATGGGGGAGACCCAGTACTTC,CASSVGQVMGETQYF
TRBJ2-7,NA,NA,TRBV11-2,TGTGCCAGCAGCTGGACAGCATACGAGCAGTACTTC,CASSWTAYEQYF
TRBJ2-5,NA,NA,TRBV6-5,TGTGCCAGCAGACCCATGCTACCCTCGCAGGAGACCCAGTACTTC,CASRPMLPSQETQYF
TRBJ1-4,NA,few,TRBV5-1,TGCGCCAGCAGCTTGGCAGGCGGTATTAATGAAAAACTGTTTTTT,CASSLAGGINEKLFF
TRBJ2-7,TRBD1,few,TRBV9,TGTGCCAGCAGCGTACAAGGGGGCGACGAGCAGTACTTC,CASSVQGGDEQYF
TRBJ2-5,NA,NA,TRBV2,TGTGCCAGCAGGCAGGACAGGTCGGGGGGATCCCCAGAGACCCAGTACTTC,CASRQDRSGGSPETQYF
TRBJ1-2,TRBD1,NA,TRBV29-1,TGCAGCGTTGTGGGGACAGGGGCCCGTTATGGCTACACCTTC,CSVVGTGARYGYTF
TRBJ1-3,NA,few,TRBV4-1,TGCGCCAGCAGCCAAGATGGAAGGTTCTCTGGAAACACCATATATTTT,CASSQDGRFSGNTIYF
TRBJ2-3,TRBD2,NA,TRBV4-1,TGCGCCAGCAGCCAAGATGGGACTAGGAGGAATGCGCAGTATTTT,CASSQDGTRRNAQYF
TRBJ2-5,NA,NA,TRBV7-9,TGTGCCAGCAGCTTCGGGCGACAGCCCAACGGAGAGACCCAGTACTTC,CASSFGRQPNGETQYF
TRBJ1-3,TRBD1,few,TRBV11-2,TGTGCCAGCAGCATAAGGACAGGGAGGATTGGAAACACCATATATTTT,CASSIRTGRIGNTIYF
TRBJ1-1,NA,NA,TRBV7-9,TGTGCCAGCAGCCCCGACATGAGGACTGAAGCTTTCTTT,CASSPDMRTEAFF
TRBJ2-3,NA,NA,TRBV7-3,TGTGCCAGCAGTTCCCTTAGCACAGATACGCAGTATTTT,CASSSLSTDTQYF